The entry below gives a single T cell receptor (beta chain) sequence along with its context. The antigen it recognizes is unknown. The sample holds no much larger clone one base away, and base qualities are not on file. This sample was included in a study of blood T cell repertoires in COVID-19 (dated by TCRdb to 2020 to 2021). As for the study more broadly: Samples covering the acute and convalescent phases of COVID-19 were provided by collaborators in the United States, Italy and Spain. Where HLA class I and class II types were available, the types were taken from metadata supplied by the sample provider, not from assay-based typing. The repertoires were made available in a free public database intended to serve as a resource for research on the immune response to SARS-CoV-2. The sample metadata nearly always contained a de-identified subject ID, COVID-19 status, age in years and sex. The material from the prospective study consisted of cDNA or gDNA derived from T cells, B-cell-depleted T cells, or PBMCs. Samples were obtained from the ongoing ImmuneRACE study (first 160 participants) and from some 1,200 subjects provided by 6 global collaborators. Subjects who had been exposed to COVID-19, were actively infected with it, or had recovered from it provided the deeply sampled blood TCRbeta repertoires that made up the dataset.

The germline V gene yields MDHEN for CDR1 and SYDVKM for CDR2. Its CDR3 holds 15 amino acids, cysteine through phenylalanine. Of all the DNA, just the CDR3 is kept, 45 bases in frame from base 1. V and J lose 5 bases and 0 bases, and a span of 11 bases separates them. General findings and caveats noted by the study authors: The quantity of clinical and demographic metadata differed by source and by participant and was supplied without curation.

Another Seattle source contributed samples from volunteer blood donors who had recovered from COVID-19. Each collaborating institution followed its own protocols to collect whole blood in K2EDTA tubes. For TCRbeta analysis, collaborators shipped samples as frozen whole blood, isolated PBMCs, or DNA extracted from either of those sample types. TCRbeta CDR3 regions were amplified from genomic DNA using the immunoSEQ Assay, a bias-controlled multiplex PCR. The paper's processing steps were these. The number of nucleated cells in each sample was estimated from the amplification of reference gene primers within the assay. To quantify the absolute abundance of each unique TCRbeta CDR3 rearrangement, sequence reads were collapsed and filtered. For each sample, productive Simpson clonality was calculated as the square root of Simpson's diversity index over productive rearrangements. Imported from immuneACCESS, the table was reduced by TCRdb to in-frame sequences with V and J called. These copies leave out some clones; in studies compared against another copy, an unresolved V gene accounts for under half, and the cause of the remainder is not known. D and trimming come from the DNA, and the V and J calls and clone size come from that table. The sample table lists roughly 220,000 clones, 80% to 90% of them with a count of one. Clones ranked in the top ten supply 2.9% of the sample.

The sequence was obtained from a man aged 45 to 65 who had recovered from COVID-19. Here the chain combines TRBV28 and TRBJ2-4; the D gene is perhaps TRBD2, on 6 matching bases. Sequences were obtained from peripheral blood. The CDR3 reads CASSPQGLAKNIQYF. The nucleotide sequence reads as follows: TGTGCCAGCAGTCCCCAGGGACTAGCCAAAAACATTCAGTACTTC.